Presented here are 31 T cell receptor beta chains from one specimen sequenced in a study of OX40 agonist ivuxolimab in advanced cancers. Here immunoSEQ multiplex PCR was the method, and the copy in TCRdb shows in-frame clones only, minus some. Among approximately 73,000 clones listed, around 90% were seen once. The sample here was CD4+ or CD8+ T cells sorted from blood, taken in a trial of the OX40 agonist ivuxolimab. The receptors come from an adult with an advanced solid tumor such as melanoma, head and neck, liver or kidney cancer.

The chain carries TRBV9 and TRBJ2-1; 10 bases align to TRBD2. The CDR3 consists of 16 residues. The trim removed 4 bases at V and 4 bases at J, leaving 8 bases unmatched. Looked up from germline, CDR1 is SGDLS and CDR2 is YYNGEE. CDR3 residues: CASSSRTSGGYNEQFF. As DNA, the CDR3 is TGTGCCAGCAGCTCCCGGACTAGCGGTGGATACAATGAGCAGTTCTTC.

The CDR3 coding sequence is TGTGCCAGTAGTCCCCAACAGGGGAACACTGAAGCTTTCTTT. It codes for CASSPQQGNTEAFF. The chain recombines TRBV19 with TRBJ1-1; possible D gene TRBD1, 6 bases. This CDR3 has 14 residues. Trimming stripped 5 bases from V and 1 base from J, with 11 bases between. Germline V gene lookup returns CDR1 LNHDA and CDR2 SQIVND (reference sequence).

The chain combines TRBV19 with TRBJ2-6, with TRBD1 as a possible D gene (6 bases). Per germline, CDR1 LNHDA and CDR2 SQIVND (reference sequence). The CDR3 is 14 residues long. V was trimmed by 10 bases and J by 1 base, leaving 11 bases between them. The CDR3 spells CATQGTSGANVLTF. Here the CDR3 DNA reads TGTGCCACACAGGGTACTTCTGGGGCCAACGTCCTGACTTTC.

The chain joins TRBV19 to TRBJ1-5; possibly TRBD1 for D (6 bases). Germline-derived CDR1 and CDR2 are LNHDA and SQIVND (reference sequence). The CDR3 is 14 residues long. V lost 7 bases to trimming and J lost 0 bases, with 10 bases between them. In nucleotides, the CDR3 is TGTGCCAGTACGGACAGTACTAGCAATCAGCCCCAGCATTTT. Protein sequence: CASTDSTSNQPQHF.

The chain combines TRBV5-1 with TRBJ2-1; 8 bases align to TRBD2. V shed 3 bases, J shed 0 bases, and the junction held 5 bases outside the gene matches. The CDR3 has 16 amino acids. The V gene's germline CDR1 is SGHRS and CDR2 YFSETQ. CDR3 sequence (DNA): TGCGCCAGCAGCTACTACAGCGGGAGCTCCTACAATGAGCAGTTCTTC. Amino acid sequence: CASSYYSGSSYNEQFF.

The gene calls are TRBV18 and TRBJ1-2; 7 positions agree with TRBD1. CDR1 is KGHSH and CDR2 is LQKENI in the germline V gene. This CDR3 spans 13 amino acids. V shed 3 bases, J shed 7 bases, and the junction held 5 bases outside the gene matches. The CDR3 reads CASSPDRASGYTF. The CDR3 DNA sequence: TGTGCCAGCTCACCCGACAGGGCTTCTGGCTACACCTTC.

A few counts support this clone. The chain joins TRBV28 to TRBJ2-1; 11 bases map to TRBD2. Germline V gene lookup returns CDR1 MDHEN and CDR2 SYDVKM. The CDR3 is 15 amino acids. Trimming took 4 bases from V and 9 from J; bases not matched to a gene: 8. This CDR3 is CASSSTSGAQIEQFF. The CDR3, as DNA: TGTGCCAGCAGTTCGACTAGCGGGGCCCAAATTGAGCAGTTCTTC.

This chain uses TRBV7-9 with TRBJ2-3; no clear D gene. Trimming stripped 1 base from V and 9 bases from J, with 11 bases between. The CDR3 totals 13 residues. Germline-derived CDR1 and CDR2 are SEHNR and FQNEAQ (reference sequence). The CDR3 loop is CASSLGYGYTQYF. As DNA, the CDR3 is TGTGCCAGCAGCTTAGGTTACGGGTACACGCAGTATTTT.

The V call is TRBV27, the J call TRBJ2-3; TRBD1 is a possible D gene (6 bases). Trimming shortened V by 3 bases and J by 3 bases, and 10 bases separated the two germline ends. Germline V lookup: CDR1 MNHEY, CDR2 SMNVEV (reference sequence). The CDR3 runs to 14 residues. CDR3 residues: CASSFTGRTDTQYF. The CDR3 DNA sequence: TGTGCCAGCAGTTTCACAGGGCGAACAGATACGCAGTATTTT.

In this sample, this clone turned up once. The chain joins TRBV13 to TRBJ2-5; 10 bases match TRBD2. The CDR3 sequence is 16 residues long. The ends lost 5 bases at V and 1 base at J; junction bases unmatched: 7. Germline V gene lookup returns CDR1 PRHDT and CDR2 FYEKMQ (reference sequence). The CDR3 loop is CASSPWQRGGQETQYF. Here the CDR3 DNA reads TGTGCCAGCAGCCCATGGCAGCGGGGGGGCCAAGAGACCCAGTACTTC.

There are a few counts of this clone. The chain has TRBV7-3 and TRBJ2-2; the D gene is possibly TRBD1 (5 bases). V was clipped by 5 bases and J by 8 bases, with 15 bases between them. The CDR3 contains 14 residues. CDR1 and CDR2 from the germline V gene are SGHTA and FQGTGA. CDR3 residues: CASSARVWSGELFF. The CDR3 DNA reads TGTGCCAGCAGCGCCAGGGTGTGGAGTGGGGAGCTGTTTTTT.

The CDR3 loop reads CASSPRPGGQGGGELFF. The CDR3 nucleotides read TGTGCCAGCAGCCCCCGGCCCGGGGGGCAAGGCGGCGGGGAGCTGTTTTTT. The V call is TRBV9, the J call TRBJ2-2; possible D gene TRBD2, 7 bases. The germline CDR1 and CDR2 sequences are SGDLS and YYNGEE. This CDR3 has 17 amino acids. V was clipped by 4 bases and J by 7 bases, with 23 bases between them.

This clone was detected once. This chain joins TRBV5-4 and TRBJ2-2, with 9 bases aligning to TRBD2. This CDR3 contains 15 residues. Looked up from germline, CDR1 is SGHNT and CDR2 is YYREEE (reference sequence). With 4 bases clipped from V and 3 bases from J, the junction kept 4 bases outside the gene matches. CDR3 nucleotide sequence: TGTGCCAGCAGCCAGCGGGGGGAGTACACCGGGGAGCTGTTTTTT. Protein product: CASSQRGEYTGELFF.

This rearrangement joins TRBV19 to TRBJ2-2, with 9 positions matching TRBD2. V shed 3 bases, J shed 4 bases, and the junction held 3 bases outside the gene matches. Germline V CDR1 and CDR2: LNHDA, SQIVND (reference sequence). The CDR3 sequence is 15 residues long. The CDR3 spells CASSILREGTGELFF. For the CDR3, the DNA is TGTGCCAGTAGTATCCTGCGGGAGGGCACCGGGGAGCTGTTTTTT.

CDR3 nucleotides: TGTGCCAGCAGTTTAGGGGGGGGCAGTGGCTACACCTTC. This sequence encodes CASSLGGGSGYTF. The chain is built from TRBV27 and TRBJ1-2; D possibly corresponds to TRBD1 (6 bases). The CDR3 covers 13 residues. V was clipped by 2 bases and J by 7 bases, with 11 bases between them. From germline, CDR1 is MNHEY and CDR2 SMNVEV (reference sequence).

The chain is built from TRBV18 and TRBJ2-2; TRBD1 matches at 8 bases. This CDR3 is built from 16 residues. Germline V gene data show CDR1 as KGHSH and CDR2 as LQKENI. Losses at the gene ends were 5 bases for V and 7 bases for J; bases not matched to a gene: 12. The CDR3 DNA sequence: TGTGCCAGCTCAAACGAATTCAGGGGGCTCAGCGGGGAGCTGTTTTTT. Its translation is CASSNEFRGLSGELFF.

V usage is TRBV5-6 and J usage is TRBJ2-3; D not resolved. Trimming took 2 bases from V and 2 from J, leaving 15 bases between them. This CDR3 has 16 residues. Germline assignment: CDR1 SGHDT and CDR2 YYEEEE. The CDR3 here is CASSLIREVNTDTQYF. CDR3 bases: TGTGCCAGCAGCTTAATCAGAGAAGTGAACACAGATACGCAGTATTTT.

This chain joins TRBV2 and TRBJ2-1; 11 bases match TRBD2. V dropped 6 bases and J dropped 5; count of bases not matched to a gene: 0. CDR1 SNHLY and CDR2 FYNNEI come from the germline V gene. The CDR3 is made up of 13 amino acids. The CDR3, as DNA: TGTGCCAGCAGGGGACTAGCGGACAATGAGCAGTTCTTC. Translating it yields CASRGLADNEQFF.

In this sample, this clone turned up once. CDR3 nucleotide sequence: TGTGCCAGCAGGCCGACTAGCGGGAGCAATGAGCAGTTCTTC. It encodes CASRPTSGSNEQFF. This rearrangement joins TRBV11-2 to TRBJ2-1; 12 nucleotides agree with TRBD2. Germline CDR1 SGHAT, CDR2 FQNNGV. The CDR3 is 14 amino acids. V trimming: 6 bases; J trimming: 6 bases; junction bases outside the gene matches: 3.

The CDR3 nucleotides are TGTGCCAGCACCCAAGGGAGGCTTGAGACCCAGTACTTC. Residues: CASTQGRLETQYF. The chain has TRBV7-2 and TRBJ2-5, with a possible D match to TRBD2 (6 bases). The CDR3 has 13 residues. Trimming left V 7 bases short and J 5 bases short, with 14 bases between. Germline CDR1 reads SGHTA; CDR2 reads FQGNSA.

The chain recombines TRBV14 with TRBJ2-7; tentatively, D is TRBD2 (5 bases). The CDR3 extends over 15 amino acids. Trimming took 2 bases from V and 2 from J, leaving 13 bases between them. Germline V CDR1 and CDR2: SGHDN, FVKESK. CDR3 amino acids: CASSQSWRSPYEQYF. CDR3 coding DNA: TGTGCCAGCAGCCAATCATGGAGGTCCCCCTACGAGCAGTACTTC.

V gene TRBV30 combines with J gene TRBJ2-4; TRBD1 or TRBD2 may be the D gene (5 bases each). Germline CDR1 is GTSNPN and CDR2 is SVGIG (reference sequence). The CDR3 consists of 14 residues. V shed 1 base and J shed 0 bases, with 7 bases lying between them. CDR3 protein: CAWSAGLAKNIQYF. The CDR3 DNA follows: TGTGCCTGGAGTGCGGGGCTAGCCAAAAACATTCAGTACTTC.

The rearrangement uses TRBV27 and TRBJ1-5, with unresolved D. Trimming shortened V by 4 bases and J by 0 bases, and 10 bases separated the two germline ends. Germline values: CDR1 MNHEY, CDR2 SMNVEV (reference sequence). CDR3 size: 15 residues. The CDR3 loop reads CASSWAQYSNQPQHF. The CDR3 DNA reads TGTGCCAGCAGTTGGGCACAGTATAGCAATCAGCCCCAGCATTTT.

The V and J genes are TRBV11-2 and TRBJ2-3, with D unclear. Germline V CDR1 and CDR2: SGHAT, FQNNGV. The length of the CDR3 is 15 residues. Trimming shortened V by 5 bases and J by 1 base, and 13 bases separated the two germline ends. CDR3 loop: CASSNVAVGTDTQYF. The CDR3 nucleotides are TGTGCCAGCAGCAACGTGGCGGTGGGCACAGATACGCAGTATTTT.

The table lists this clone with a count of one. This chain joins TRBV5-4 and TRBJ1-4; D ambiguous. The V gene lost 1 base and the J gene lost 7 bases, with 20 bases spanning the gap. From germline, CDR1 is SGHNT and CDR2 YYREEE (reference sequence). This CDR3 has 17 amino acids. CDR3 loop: CASSLSPTPPPGEKLFF. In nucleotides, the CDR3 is TGTGCCAGCAGCTTGTCACCTACTCCTCCACCTGGTGAAAAACTGTTTTTT.

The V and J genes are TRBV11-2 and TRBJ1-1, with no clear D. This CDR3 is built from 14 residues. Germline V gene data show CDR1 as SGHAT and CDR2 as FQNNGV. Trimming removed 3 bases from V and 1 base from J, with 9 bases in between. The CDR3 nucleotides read TGTGCCAGCAGCTTTCTTACGGGGAACACTGAAGCTTTCTTT. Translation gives CASSFLTGNTEAFF.

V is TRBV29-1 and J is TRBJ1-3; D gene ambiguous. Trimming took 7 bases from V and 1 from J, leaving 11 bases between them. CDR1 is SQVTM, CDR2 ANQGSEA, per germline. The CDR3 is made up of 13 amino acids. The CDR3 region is CSARQVSGNTIYF. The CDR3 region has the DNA TGCAGCGCGCGCCAGGTATCTGGAAACACCATATATTTT.

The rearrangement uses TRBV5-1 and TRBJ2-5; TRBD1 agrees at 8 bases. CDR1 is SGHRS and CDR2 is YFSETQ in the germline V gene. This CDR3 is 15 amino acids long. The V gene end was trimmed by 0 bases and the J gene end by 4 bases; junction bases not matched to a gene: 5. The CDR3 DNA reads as TGCGCCAGCAGCTTGGCCCCAGGGGGCCCAGAGACCCAGTACTTC. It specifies CASSLAPGGPETQYF.

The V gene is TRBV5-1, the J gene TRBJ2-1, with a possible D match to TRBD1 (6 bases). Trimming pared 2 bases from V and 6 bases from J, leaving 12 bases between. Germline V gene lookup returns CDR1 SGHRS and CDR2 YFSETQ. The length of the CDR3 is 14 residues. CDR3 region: CASSLGGISNEQFF. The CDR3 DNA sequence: TGCGCCAGCAGCTTAGGGGGTATAAGCAATGAGCAGTTCTTC.

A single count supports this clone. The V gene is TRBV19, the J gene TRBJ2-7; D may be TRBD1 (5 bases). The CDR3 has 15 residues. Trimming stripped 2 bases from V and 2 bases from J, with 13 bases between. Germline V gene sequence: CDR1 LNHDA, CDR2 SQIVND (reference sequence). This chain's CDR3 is CASSISLTEPYEQYF. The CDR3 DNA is TGTGCCAGTAGTATATCCTTGACAGAACCCTACGAGCAGTACTTC.

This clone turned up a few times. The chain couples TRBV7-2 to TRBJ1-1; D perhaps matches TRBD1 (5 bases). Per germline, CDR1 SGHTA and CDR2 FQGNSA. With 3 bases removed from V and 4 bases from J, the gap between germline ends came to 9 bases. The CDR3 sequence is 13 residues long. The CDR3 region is CASSFRVGTEAFF. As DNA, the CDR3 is TGTGCCAGCAGCTTCAGGGTTGGCACTGAAGCTTTCTTT.